These 4 T cell receptor beta chains originate from one sample sequenced in a study of a mutant IDH1 vaccine in newly diagnosed glioma. The data were produced by immunoSEQ multiplex PCR, yet TCRdb's version contains in-frame clones alone and is incomplete. The sample has approximately 92,000 clones; over 75% are singletons. Time point noted: baseline, week 1 (first vaccination visit). The treatment: pre-vaccination baseline after standard-of-care therapy. Sequenced material: PBMCs, taken from a glioma patient treated with radiotherapy, temozolomide or both. The source of these receptors is a middle-aged man with glioma.

This chain uses TRBV10-3 with TRBJ2-1; weak D call: TRBD2 (6 bases). The CDR3 is 13 residues long. Germline CDR1 ENHRY, CDR2 SYGVKD. The germline V and J ends were trimmed by 4 bases and 6 bases, with 10 bases remaining between them. DNA for the CDR3: TGTGCCATCAGTGGCGGGGTCGGCAATGAGCAGTTCTTC. This translates into CAISGGVGNEQFF.

CDR3 sequence reads: CASSKGSEQYF. The CDR3 DNA reads as TGTGCCAGCAGTAAAGGTAGCGAGCAGTACTTC. V gene TRBV6-6 combines with J gene TRBJ2-7, with D unresolved. Trimming removed 5 bases from V and 6 bases from J, with 8 bases in between. The CDR3 is made up of 11 amino acids. Germline-derived CDR1 and CDR2 are MNHNY and SVGAGI (reference sequence).

The chain combines TRBV7-9 with TRBJ2-7; no clear D. Trimming shortened V by 1 base and J by 4 bases, and 5 bases separated the two germline ends. This CDR3 is built from 12 residues. Germline V gene lookup returns CDR1 SEHNR and CDR2 FQNEAQ (reference sequence). CDR3 residues: CASSLGRYEQYF. DNA of the CDR3: TGTGCCAGCAGCTTAGGTCGATACGAGCAGTACTTC.

The CDR3 spells CASTQGGETQYF. The CDR3 coding sequence is TGTGCCAGCACACAGGGGGGGGAGACCCAGTACTTC. The chain combines TRBV10-3 with TRBJ2-5; a possible D gene is TRBD1 (8 bases). Germline loops: CDR1 ENHRY, CDR2 SYGVKD. The CDR3 covers 12 residues. V was cut by 10 bases and J by 5 bases, with 14 bases left in between.